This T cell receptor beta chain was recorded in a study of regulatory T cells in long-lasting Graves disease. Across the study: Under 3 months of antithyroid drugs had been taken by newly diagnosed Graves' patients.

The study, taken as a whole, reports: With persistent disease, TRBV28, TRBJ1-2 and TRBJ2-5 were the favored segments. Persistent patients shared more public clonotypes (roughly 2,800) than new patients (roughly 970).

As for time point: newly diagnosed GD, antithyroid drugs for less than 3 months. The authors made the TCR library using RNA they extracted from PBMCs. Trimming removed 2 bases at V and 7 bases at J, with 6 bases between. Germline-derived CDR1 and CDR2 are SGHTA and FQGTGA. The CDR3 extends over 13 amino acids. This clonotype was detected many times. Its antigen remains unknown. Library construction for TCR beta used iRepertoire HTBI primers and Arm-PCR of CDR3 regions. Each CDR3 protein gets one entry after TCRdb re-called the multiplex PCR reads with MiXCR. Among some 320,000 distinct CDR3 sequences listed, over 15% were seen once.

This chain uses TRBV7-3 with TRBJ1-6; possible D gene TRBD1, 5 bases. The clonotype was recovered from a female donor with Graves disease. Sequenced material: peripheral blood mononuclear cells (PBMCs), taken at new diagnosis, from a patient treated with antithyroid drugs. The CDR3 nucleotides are TGTGCCAGCAGCTTAGACAGCAATTCACCCCTCCACTTT. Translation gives CASSLDSNSPLHF.